The 7 T cell receptor beta chains in this list originate from one sample, sequenced in a study of long-term antiretroviral therapy in people with HIV. This was the immunoSEQ v3.0 assay at survey level. Here immunoSEQ multiplex PCR was the method, and the copy in TCRdb shows in-frame clones only, minus some. This sample has some 26,000 clones, with 80% to 85% found just once. Specimen: unsorted PBMCs, collected 2.9 years after starting antiretroviral therapy. Source of these receptors: a man aged 45-65 years with HIV.

The rearrangement joins TRBV9 to TRBJ2-5, with 8 bases that match TRBD2. Germline values: CDR1 SGDLS, CDR2 YYNGEE. This CDR3 has 14 residues. Germline trimming cut 3 bases from V and 5 bases from J; bases unmatched to any gene: 6. The CDR3 DNA sequence: TGTGCCAGCAGCGCCGCCGGGACTAGGGAGACCCAGTACTTC. Its translation: CASSAAGTRETQYF. The complete variable domain, with remaining parts taken from reference TRBV9 and TRBJ2-5, reads DSGVTQTPKHLITATGQRVTLRCSPRSGDLSVYWYQQSLDQGLQFLIQYYNGEERAKGNILERFSAQQFPDLHSELNLSSLELGDSALYFCASSAAGTRETQYFGPGTRLLVL.

This clone occurred once. The chain recombines TRBV11-2 with TRBJ2-1; D possibly uses TRBD1 or TRBD2 (5 bases each). Germline lookup yields CDR1 SGHAT and CDR2 FQNNGV. The CDR3 is 16 residues long. The ends were cut back, 3 bases at V and 0 bases at J, with 12 bases in the middle. CDR3 sequence reads: CASSFLRGVSYNEQFF. CDR3 bases: TGTGCCAGCAGCTTCCTGAGGGGCGTCTCCTACAATGAGCAGTTCTTC.

The chain has TRBV9 and TRBJ1-1; D call uncertain. Trimming shortened V by 0 bases and J by 0 bases, and 12 bases separated the two germline ends. This CDR3 comprises 16 residues. Looked up from germline, CDR1 is SGDLS and CDR2 is YYNGEE. CDR3 nucleotide sequence: TGTGCCAGCAGCGTAGGAACAGCGATAATGAACACTGAAGCTTTCTTT. Protein sequence: CASSVGTAIMNTEAFF.

The chain is built from TRBV10-2 and TRBJ2-3, with D uncertain. This CDR3 region has 13 residues. From germline, CDR1 is WSHSY and CDR2 SAAADI. V was cut by 6 bases and J by 0 bases, with 7 bases left in between. CDR3 residues: CASRDGSTDTQYF. Written as DNA, the CDR3 is TGCGCCAGCAGGGACGGAAGCACAGATACGCAGTATTTT.

The rearrangement joins TRBV10-1 to TRBJ1-4, with TRBD1 as a possible D gene (6 bases). Trimming left V 5 bases short and J 4 bases short, with 11 bases between. Germline V gives CDR1 WNHNN, CDR2 SYGVQD (reference sequence). CDR3 size: 14 residues. The CDR3 region has the DNA TGCGCCAGCAGTTCCGGACAGCTTAATGAAAAACTGTTTTTT. It encodes CASSSGQLNEKLFF.

The chain has TRBV11-2 and TRBJ2-3; 10 nucleotides match TRBD2. V shed 0 bases, J shed 4 bases, and the junction held 10 bases outside the gene matches. The CDR3 is 18 amino acids. CDR1 is SGHAT, CDR2 FQNNGV, per germline. The CDR3 DNA reads as TGTGCCAGCAGCTTAGATAGTGGGACTAGCGTTCGCGCAGATACGCAGTATTTT. Translated: CASSLDSGTSVRADTQYF.

The chain combines TRBV28 with TRBJ1-1; the D is unclear. Germline CDR1 reads MDHEN; CDR2 reads SYDVKM. V was cut by 2 bases and J by 1 base, with 2 bases left in between. CDR3 size: 12 residues. The CDR3 DNA reads TGTGCCAGCAGTTTAGGGAACACTGAAGCTTTCTTT. It specifies CASSLGNTEAFF. Full variable domain (outside the CDR3, taken from reference TRBV28 and TRBJ1-1): DVKVTQSSRYLVKRTGEKVFLECVQDMDHENMFWYRQDPGLGLRLIYFSYDVKMKEKGDIPEGYSVSREKKERFSLILESASTNQTSMYLCASSLGNTEAFFGQGTRLTVV.